This paragraph reports one T cell receptor (beta chain). What it recognizes is unknown. The record originates from a study of T cell responses to AZD1222 COVID-19 vaccine. Germline V gene data show CDR1 as ENHRY and CDR2 as SYGVKD. Trimming shortened V by 6 bases and J by 0 bases, and 9 bases separated the two germline ends. The CDR3 length is 13 residues. The protocol was immunoSEQ multiplex PCR, while the TCRdb copy is restricted to in-frame clones and leaves out a portion. Here the sample spans some 81,000 clones, about nine tenths being singletons. Findings of the study overall: After two AZD1222 doses, spike-specific TCR breadth and depth rose versus day 0. Mapped onto spike, vaccine-associated CD4 TCRs spanned it and were dominant at 160-218 and 743-854. Clonal diversity was possibly underestimated, and white British individuals and females predominated among donors.

The clonotype comes from an adult who received the AZD1222 COVID-19 vaccine. Sequenced here: peripheral blood, sampled 28 days after the second AZD1222 dose. The V call is TRBV10-3, the J call TRBJ2-7; D not certain. The CDR3 sequence: CAIRDRSSYEQYF. The CDR3, as DNA: TGTGCCATCAGGGACCGTAGCTCCTACGAGCAGTACTTC.